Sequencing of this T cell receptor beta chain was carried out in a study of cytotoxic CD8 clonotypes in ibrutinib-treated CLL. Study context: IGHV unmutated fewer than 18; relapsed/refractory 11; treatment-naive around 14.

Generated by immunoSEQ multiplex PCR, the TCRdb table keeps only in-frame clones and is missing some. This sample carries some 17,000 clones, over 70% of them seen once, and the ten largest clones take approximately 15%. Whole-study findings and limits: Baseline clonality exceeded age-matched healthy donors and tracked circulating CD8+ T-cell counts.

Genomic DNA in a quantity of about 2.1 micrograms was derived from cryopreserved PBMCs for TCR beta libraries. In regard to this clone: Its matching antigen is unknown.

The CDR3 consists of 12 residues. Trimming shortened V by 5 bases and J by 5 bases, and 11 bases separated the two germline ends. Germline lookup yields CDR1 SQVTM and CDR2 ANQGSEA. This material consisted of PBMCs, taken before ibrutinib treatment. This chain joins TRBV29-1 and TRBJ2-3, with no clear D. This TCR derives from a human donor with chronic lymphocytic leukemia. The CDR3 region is CSVRGQVDTQYF. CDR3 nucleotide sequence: TGCAGCGTTCGCGGCCAGGTAGATACGCAGTATTTT.